This T cell receptor beta chain was sequenced during a study of graft-versus-host responses after intestinal transplantation. Regarding the study as a whole: Analysis identified GvH clones in recipient marrow, with some appearing first in ileum or blood.

V shed 6 bases and J shed 2 bases, with 18 bases lying between them. From germline, CDR1 is SGHVS and CDR2 FQNEAQ. There are 16 residues in the CDR3. Assay used: immunoSEQ multiplex PCR; TCRdb lists only in-frame clones, some missing. The sample has about 6,800 clones; about 24% are singletons. This clone was detected only a few times. This receptor was identified in a human patient who received an intestinal transplant. The specimen comprised alloreactive CD4+ T cells from a mixed lymphocyte reaction culture, sampled before intestinal transplant. Subset described: CFSE-low proliferating T cells sorted from approximately six-day pre-transplant mixed lymphocyte reaction (GvH or HvG direction). This sequence joins TRBV7-8 and TRBJ2-3, with D possibly matching TRBD2 (6 bases). CDR3 nucleotide sequence: TGTGCCAGCAGAAAAGCGCGGGGCACAAACACAGATACGCAGTATTTT. Its protein is CASRKARGTNTDTQYF.